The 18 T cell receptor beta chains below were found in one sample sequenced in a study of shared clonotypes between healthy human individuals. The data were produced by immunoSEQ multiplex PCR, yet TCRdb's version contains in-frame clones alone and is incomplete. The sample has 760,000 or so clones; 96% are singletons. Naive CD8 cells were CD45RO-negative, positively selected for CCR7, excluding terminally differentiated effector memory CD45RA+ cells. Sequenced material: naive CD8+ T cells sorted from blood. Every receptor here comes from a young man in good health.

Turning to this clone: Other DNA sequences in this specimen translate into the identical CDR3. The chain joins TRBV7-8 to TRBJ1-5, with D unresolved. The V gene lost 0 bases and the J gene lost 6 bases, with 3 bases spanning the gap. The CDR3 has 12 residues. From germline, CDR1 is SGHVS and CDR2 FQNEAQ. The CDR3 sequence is CASSLAGQPQHF. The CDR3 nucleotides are TGTGCCAGCAGCTTAGCTGGTCAGCCCCAGCATTTT.

For the CDR3, the DNA is TGTGCCTGGACCCCCCCACGTGAGGGAAGCTCCTACGAGCAGTACTTC. Its translation: CAWTPPREGSSYEQYF. The chain employs TRBV30 and TRBJ2-7, with TRBD2 as a possible D gene (5 bases). Germline lookup yields CDR1 GTSNPN and CDR2 SVGIG (reference sequence). The length of the CDR3 is 16 residues. Deletions cut 4 bases from V and 0 bases from J, with 19 bases between.

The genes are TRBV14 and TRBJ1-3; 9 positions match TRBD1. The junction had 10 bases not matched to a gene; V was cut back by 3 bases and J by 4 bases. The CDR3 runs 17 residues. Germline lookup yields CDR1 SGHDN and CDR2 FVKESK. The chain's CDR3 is CASSHLGQGLAGNTIYF. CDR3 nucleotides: TGTGCCAGCAGCCACCTGGGACAGGGACTGGCCGGAAACACCATATATTTT.

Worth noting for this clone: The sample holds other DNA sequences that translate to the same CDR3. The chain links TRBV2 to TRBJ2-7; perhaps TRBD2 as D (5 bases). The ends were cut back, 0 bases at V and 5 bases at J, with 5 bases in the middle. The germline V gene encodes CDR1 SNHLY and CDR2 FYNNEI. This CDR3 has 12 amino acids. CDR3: CASSEAGDEQYF. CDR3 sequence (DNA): TGTGCCAGCAGTGAAGCCGGGGACGAGCAGTACTTC.

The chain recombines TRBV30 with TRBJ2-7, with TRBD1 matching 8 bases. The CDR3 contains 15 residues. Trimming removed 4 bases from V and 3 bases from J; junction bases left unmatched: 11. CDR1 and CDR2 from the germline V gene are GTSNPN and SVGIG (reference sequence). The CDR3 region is CAWTRMGDRIYEQYF. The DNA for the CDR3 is TGTGCCTGGACCAGAATGGGGGACAGGATCTACGAGCAGTACTTC.

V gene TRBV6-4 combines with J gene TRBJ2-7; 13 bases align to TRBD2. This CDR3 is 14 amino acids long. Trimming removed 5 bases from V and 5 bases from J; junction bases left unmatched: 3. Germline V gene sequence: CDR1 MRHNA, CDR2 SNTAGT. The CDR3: CASSRTSGSHEQYF. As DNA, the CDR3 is TGTGCCAGCAGTCGGACTAGCGGGAGCCACGAGCAGTACTTC.

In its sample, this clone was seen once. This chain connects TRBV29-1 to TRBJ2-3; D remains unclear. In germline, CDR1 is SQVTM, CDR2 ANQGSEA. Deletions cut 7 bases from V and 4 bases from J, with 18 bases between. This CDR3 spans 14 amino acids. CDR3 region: CSGAPLSWADTQYF. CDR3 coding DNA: TGCAGCGGGGCCCCGCTTAGCTGGGCAGATACGCAGTATTTT.

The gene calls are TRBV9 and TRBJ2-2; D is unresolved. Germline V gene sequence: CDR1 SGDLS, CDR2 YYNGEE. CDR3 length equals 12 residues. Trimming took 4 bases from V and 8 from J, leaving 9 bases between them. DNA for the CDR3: TGTGCCAGCAGCCCCCGATCAGGGGAGCTGTTTTTT. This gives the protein CASSPRSGELFF.

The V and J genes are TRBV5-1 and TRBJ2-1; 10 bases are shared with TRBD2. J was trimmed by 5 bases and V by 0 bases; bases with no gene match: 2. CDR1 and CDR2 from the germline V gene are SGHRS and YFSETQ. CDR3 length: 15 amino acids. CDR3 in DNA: TGCGCCAGCAGCTTGGCTCTAGCGGGAGACAATGAGCAGTTCTTC. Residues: CASSLALAGDNEQFF. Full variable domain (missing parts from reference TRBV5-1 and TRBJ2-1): KAGVTQTPRYLIKTRGQQVTLSCSPISGHRSVSWYQQTPGQGLQFLFEYFSETQRNKGNFPGRFSGRQFSNSRSEMNVSTLELGDSALYLCASSLALAGDNEQFFGPGTRLTVL.

The CDR3, as DNA: TGTGCCAGCAGTCCAAAGGGACCCTCGAACACCGGGGAGCTGTTTTTT. This encodes CASSPKGPSNTGELFF. The chain recombines TRBV7-9 with TRBJ2-2; D may match TRBD1 or TRBD2 (5 bases each). The CDR3 runs 16 residues. V gave up 6 bases and J gave up 0 bases, with 14 bases separating them. Germline assignment: CDR1 SEHNR and CDR2 FQNEAQ (reference sequence).

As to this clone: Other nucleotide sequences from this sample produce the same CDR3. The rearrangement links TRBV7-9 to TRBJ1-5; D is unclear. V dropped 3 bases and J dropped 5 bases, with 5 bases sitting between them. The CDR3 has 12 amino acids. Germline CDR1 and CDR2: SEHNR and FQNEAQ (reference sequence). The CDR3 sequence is CASSFLDQPQHF. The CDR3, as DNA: TGTGCCAGCAGCTTTCTAGATCAGCCCCAGCATTTT.

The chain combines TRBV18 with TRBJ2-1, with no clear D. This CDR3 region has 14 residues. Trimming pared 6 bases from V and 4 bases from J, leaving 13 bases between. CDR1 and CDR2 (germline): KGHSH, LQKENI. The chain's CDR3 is CASSGDPTYNEQFF. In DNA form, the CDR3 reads TGTGCCAGCTCCGGCGACCCGACATACAATGAGCAGTTCTTC.

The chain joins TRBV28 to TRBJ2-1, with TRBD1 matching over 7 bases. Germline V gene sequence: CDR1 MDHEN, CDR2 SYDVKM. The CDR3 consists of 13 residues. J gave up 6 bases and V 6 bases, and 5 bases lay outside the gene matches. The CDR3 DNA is TGTGCCAGCAGGGGCAGGGGGATCAATGAGCAGTTCTTC. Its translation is CASRGRGINEQFF.

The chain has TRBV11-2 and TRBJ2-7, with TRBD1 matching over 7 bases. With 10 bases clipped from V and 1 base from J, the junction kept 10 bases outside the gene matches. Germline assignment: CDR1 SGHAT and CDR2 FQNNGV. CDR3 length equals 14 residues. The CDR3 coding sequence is TGTGCCACCCAAGGCCGACAGGGTTCCTACGAGCAGTACTTC. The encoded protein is CATQGRQGSYEQYF.

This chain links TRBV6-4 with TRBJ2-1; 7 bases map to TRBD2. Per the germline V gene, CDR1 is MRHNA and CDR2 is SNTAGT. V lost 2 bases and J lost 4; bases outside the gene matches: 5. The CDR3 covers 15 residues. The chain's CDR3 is CASSDERGGYNEQFF. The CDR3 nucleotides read TGTGCCAGCAGTGACGAGAGGGGAGGGTACAATGAGCAGTTCTTC.

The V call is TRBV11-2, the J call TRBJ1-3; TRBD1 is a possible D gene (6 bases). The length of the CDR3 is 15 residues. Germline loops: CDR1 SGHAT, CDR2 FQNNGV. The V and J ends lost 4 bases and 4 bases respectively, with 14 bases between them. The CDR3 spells CASSSISDRGNTIYF. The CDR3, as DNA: TGTGCCAGCAGCTCGATCAGCGACAGGGGAAACACCATATATTTT.

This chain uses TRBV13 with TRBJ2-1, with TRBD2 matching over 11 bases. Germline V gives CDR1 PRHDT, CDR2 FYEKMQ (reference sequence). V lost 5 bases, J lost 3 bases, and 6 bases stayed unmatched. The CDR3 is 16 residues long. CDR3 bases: TGTGCCAGCAGCGGCCCCGGGACTAGCGGCTACAATGAGCAGTTCTTC. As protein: CASSGPGTSGYNEQFF.

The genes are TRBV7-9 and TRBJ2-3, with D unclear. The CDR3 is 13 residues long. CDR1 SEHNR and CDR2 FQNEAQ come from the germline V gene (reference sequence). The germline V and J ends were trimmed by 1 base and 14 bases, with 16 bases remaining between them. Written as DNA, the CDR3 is TGTGCCAGCAGCTTAGTCGAGCCTCCCCAAGGGTATTTT. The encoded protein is CASSLVEPPQGYF.